This TCR beta chain appears in the sequencing data of a study of cytomegalovirus exposure and HLA in healthy donors. Looking at the study overall: Assignment to the Caucasian-associated ancestry cluster applied to less than 85% of the approximately 420 genotyped donors. General study points: A later analysis showed TCR association rates differing by HLA locus, peaking at DRB1 and lowest at HLA-C. According to the study, 160 or so TCR beta chains were cytomegalovirus-associated.

Comments on this clone: Its antigen is still unknown.

CDR1 is SGHRS and CDR2 is YFSETQ in the germline V gene. V dropped 0 bases and J dropped 0 bases, with 6 bases sitting between them. The CDR3 spans 14 residues. This PCR relied on a set of 60 Vbeta primers and 13 Jbeta primers. Some clones are missing from TCRdb's copy, which holds only in-frame ones; the method was immunoSEQ multiplex PCR. Recorded for this sample: about 72,000 clones. The specimen sequenced was PBMCs. This chain connects TRBV5-1 to TRBJ1-2; D remains ambiguous. The TCR comes from a middle-aged woman in good health and CMV-seropositive. The CDR3, as DNA: TGCGCCAGCAGCTTGGACACCCCTAACTATGGCTACACCTTC. It is translated as CASSLDTPNYGYTF.